This T cell receptor beta chain was recorded in a study of blood T cell repertoires in COVID-19. Only in-frame clones appear in the TCRdb table, and some are missing; sequencing was by immunoSEQ multiplex PCR. The profile shows roughly 220,000 clones, roughly 81% of them singletons. Germline assignment: CDR1 MDHEN and CDR2 SYDVKM. Trimming stripped 7 bases from V and 1 base from J, with 16 bases between. The CDR3 is 15 residues long. The chain recombines TRBV28 with TRBJ1-1; TRBD1 might be the D (5 bases). The sequencing sample was made of peripheral blood. This clonotype originated in a middle-aged man who had recovered from COVID-19. CDR3 DNA: TGTGCCAGCATAGGTTGGGGGGGAAAGAACACTGAAGCTTTCTTT. The encoded protein is CASIGWGGKNTEAFF.